This TCR beta chain was retrieved from a study of patients and donors after allogeneic stem cell transplantation. TCRdb fed the RT-PCR reads into MiXCR, producing one record per CDR3 protein. Of approximately 57,000 distinct CDR3 sequences detected, approximately 12% appear once; the ten largest clones hold around 33%. From germline, CDR1 is LNHNV and CDR2 YYDKDF (reference sequence). The CDR3 spans 15 residues. Trimming took 0 bases from V and 3 from J, leaving 11 bases between them. Only a few counts were recorded for this clonotype. Sequences were obtained from blood, either unsorted or a sorted T cell fraction (not recorded which). The V call is TRBV15, the J call TRBJ1-1, with unresolved D. This clonotype was sampled from a human donor who was either an allogeneic HSCT recipient or a stem cell or donor lymphocyte infusion donor (not recorded which). It is not recorded whose cells these are; they may come from a transplant donor. The CDR3 region has the DNA TGTGCCACCAGCAGAGATGGCGGTCTTTACACTGAAGCTTTCTTT. It translates to CATSRDGGLYTEAFF.